The next 14 T cell receptor beta chains were all read from a single sample in a study of cytomegalovirus exposure and HLA in healthy donors. The PCR ran on 60 Vbeta and 13 Jbeta primers. Method: immunoSEQ multiplex PCR; TCRdb's copy keeps in-frame clones and lacks some. This sample yields approximately 100,000 clones, of which about 83% are seen a single time; approximately 5.3% belongs to the top ten. Material for sequencing was PBMCs. The receptors shown here come from a female donor in good health and CMV-seropositive.

This clone was counted a few times. The rearrangement links TRBV11-2 to TRBJ2-7; tentative D call: TRBD1 (6 bases). The V gene lost 0 bases and the J gene lost 0 bases, with 12 bases spanning the gap. CDR1 SGHAT and CDR2 FQNNGV come from the germline V gene. The CDR3 has 16 residues. CDR3 region: CASSLEIQGSSYEQYF. The CDR3 nucleotides read TGTGCCAGCAGCTTAGAGATTCAGGGGAGCTCCTACGAGCAGTACTTC.

The CDR3 sequence is CASSDEGTGTEQYF. The CDR3 DNA is TGTGCCAGCAGTGATGAGGGGACAGGGACCGAGCAGTACTTC. This chain connects TRBV2 to TRBJ2-7; 9 bases are shared with TRBD1. The germline gives CDR1 SNHLY, CDR2 FYNNEI. The CDR3 is 14 amino acids. V was pared by 3 bases and J by 6 bases, with 6 bases of the junction left unmatched.

This clone was recorded once. The chain recombines TRBV6-5 with TRBJ2-7; 7 bases agree with TRBD1. The V gene's germline CDR1 is MNHEY and CDR2 SVGAGI. This CDR3 is built from 13 residues. V dropped 9 bases and J dropped 5; count of bases not matched to a gene: 10. CDR3: CASGDRNMNEQYF. The CDR3 DNA is TGTGCCAGTGGGGACAGAAACATGAACGAGCAGTACTTC.

This chain uses TRBV28 with TRBJ2-3; possible D gene TRBD1, 6 bases. This CDR3 comprises 19 residues. Germline lookup yields CDR1 MDHEN and CDR2 SYDVKM. Trimming shortened V by 7 bases and J by 3 bases, and 29 bases separated the two germline ends. CDR3 in amino acids: CASIPNWDTKGTKTDTQYF. In DNA form, the CDR3 reads TGTGCCAGCATTCCAAATTGGGACACAAAGGGAACGAAGACAGATACGCAGTATTTT.

The chain links TRBV4-2 to TRBJ2-3; 9 nucleotides match TRBD1. The germline gives CDR1 LGHNA, CDR2 YNFKEQ. This CDR3 contains 15 residues. V lost 1 base to trimming and J lost 3 bases; unmatched junction nucleotides: 2. The CDR3 DNA sequence: TGTGCCAGCAGCCAAGGACAGGGGGTTACAGATACGCAGTATTTT. Translating gives CASSQGQGVTDTQYF.

The chain employs TRBV28 and TRBJ1-2; 8 bases align to TRBD1. The CDR3 has 14 amino acids. The germline CDR1 and CDR2 sequences are MDHEN and SYDVKM. The trim removed 9 bases at V and 4 bases at J, leaving 10 bases unmatched. Here the CDR3 reads CASRFQGAFYGYTF. The DNA for the CDR3 is TGTGCCAGTAGATTCCAGGGGGCATTCTATGGCTACACCTTC.

The rearrangement uses TRBV27 and TRBJ2-7; D is perhaps TRBD2 (5 bases). The CDR3 has 15 residues. Germline loops: CDR1 MNHEY, CDR2 SMNVEV (reference sequence). V lost 2 bases and J lost 3, with 14 bases in between. DNA for the CDR3: TGTGCCAGCAGTTTAGGAGTTAATGAGGGCTACGAGCAGTACTTC. This sequence encodes CASSLGVNEGYEQYF.

The rearrangement joins TRBV7-2 to TRBJ2-1; TRBD2 aligns across 7 bases. Looked up from germline, CDR1 is SGHTA and CDR2 is FQGNSA. Unmatched junction bases numbered 6, after V lost 1 base and J lost 0 bases. The CDR3 extends over 17 amino acids. This CDR3 is CASSLGAGRSSYNEQFF. The CDR3 DNA reads as TGTGCCAGCAGCTTAGGCGCCGGGAGGAGCTCCTACAATGAGCAGTTCTTC.

This clone has only one observation. The rearrangement joins TRBV5-1 to TRBJ1-2, with TRBD1 matching 9 bases. Per the germline V gene, CDR1 is SGHRS and CDR2 is YFSETQ. CDR3 length equals 14 residues. Trimming removed 5 bases from V and 5 bases from J; junction bases left unmatched: 7. The CDR3 protein is CASRTPGQGYGYTF. In DNA form, the CDR3 reads TGCGCCAGCAGGACACCGGGACAGGGTTATGGCTACACCTTC.

This clone has just one count. The genes are TRBV4-3 and TRBJ2-7; D remains ambiguous. V dropped 0 bases and J dropped 1 base, with 10 bases sitting between them. This CDR3 comprises 15 residues. The germline V gene encodes CDR1 LGHNA and CDR2 YSLEER. CDR3 amino acids: CASSQEVVGSYEQYF. CDR3 sequence (DNA): TGCGCCAGCAGCCAAGAGGTGGTCGGGTCCTACGAGCAGTACTTC.

The DNA for the CDR3 is TGTGCCAGCAGTGAACTCAGGGTCGCAAAAAATTCACCCCTCCACTTT. It encodes CASSELRVAKNSPLHF. This chain uses TRBV6-1 with TRBJ1-6; a weak D match, TRBD1 (5 bases). The CDR3 runs 16 residues. V was clipped by 2 bases and J by 7 bases, with 15 bases between them. Germline V gives CDR1 MNHNS, CDR2 SASEGT.

The chain joins TRBV28 to TRBJ1-5; 10 bases are shared with TRBD1. The CDR3 runs 14 residues. Germline trimming cut 10 bases from V and 6 bases from J; bases unmatched to any gene: 9. Germline CDR1 is MDHEN and CDR2 is SYDVKM. The CDR3, as DNA: TGTGCCACCAACCGGGACAGGGGCCGTCAGCCCCAGCATTTT. It encodes CATNRDRGRQPQHF.

The chain carries TRBV2 and TRBJ2-7; D gene ambiguous. The CDR3 is made up of 12 amino acids. Germline V gene sequence: CDR1 SNHLY, CDR2 FYNNEI. V shed 4 bases and J shed 7 bases, with 11 bases lying between them. DNA of the CDR3: TGTGCCAGCAGTGGTGAGCCTCCAGAGCAGTACTTC. This translates into CASSGEPPEQYF.

This clone has just a few counts. CDR3 sequence: CASSQLPQGDRGSYEQYF. The CDR3 DNA sequence: TGCGCCAGCAGCCAACTACCCCAGGGGGATCGAGGCTCTTACGAGCAGTACTTC. The chain is built from TRBV5-1 and TRBJ2-7; 7 bases align to TRBD1. Germline-derived CDR1 and CDR2 are SGHRS and YFSETQ. After removal of 4 bases from V and 4 bases from J, the junction contained 20 bases not matched to a gene. The CDR3 consists of 18 residues. Based on the CDR3 plus reference TRBV5-1 and TRBJ2-7, the full variable domain is KAGVTQTPRYLIKTRGQQVTLSCSPISGHRSVSWYQQTPGQGLQFLFEYFSETQRNKGNFPGRFSGRQFSNSRSEMNVSTLELGDSALYLCASSQLPQGDRGSYEQYFGPGTRLTVT.